Listed below are T cell receptor beta chains from one sample, sequenced in a study of tumor-infiltrating lymphocytes in primary liver carcinoma. Each CDR3 protein gets one entry after TCRdb re-called the multiplex PCR reads with MiXCR. The sample carries fewer than 400,000 distinct CDR3 sequences, 65% recorded once. The sequencing input was peripheral blood. These receptors were collected from a man aged 35 to 55 with primary liver carcinoma and hepatitis B virus infection. Each CDR3 is given with its conserved first and last residue. The D gene is left open where the match is weak. Clone size is stated in some rows and not others, as once, few, many or a class when expanded.

d_gene	v_gene	abundance	j_gene	CDR3aa	CDR3nt
TRBD2	TRBV5-1	.	TRBJ2-3	CASNFGRAGPEGDTQYF	TGCGCCAGCAACTTCGGGAGGGCCGGCCCCGAGGGGGATACGCAGTATTTT
.	TRBV28	.	TRBJ2-7	CASSPFGLHYEQYF	TGTGCCAGCAGCCCCTTTGGGCTCCACTACGAGCAGTACTTC
TRBD1	TRBV30	.	TRBJ2-7	CAWSRDRASLYDQYF	TGTGCTTGGAGTCGAGACAGGGCAAGCCTCTACGATCAGTACTTC
.	TRBV7-8	.	TRBJ2-4	CASSSTAGGNIQYF	TGTGCCAGCAGCTCCACCGCAGGGGGGAACATTCAGTACTTC
TRBD2	TRBV4-2	few	TRBJ2-2	CASSPGLAGTGELFF	TGTGCCAGCAGCCCTGGACTAGCGGGAACCGGGGAGCTGTTTTTT
TRBD1	TRBV7-2	.	TRBJ1-6	CASSFIGTGANSPLHF	TGTGCCAGCAGCTTCATCGGGACAGGGGCTAATTCACCCCTCCACTTT
TRBD1	TRBV11-3	once	TRBJ2-3	CASSAGTGAGWNTDTQYF	TGTGCCAGCAGCGCCGGGACAGGGGCCGGGTGGAACACAGATACGCAGTATTTT
.	TRBV6-5	many	TRBJ2-3	CASSRRSYGDTQYF	TGTGCCAGCAGTCGCCGGAGTTATGGAGATACGCAGTATTTT
.	TRBV4-2	.	TRBJ1-1	CASSLLIDTEAFF	TGCGCCAGCAGCCTATTGATAGACACTGAAGCTTTCTTT
.	TRBV5-1	.	TRBJ1-6	CASSSWPQPESPLHF	TGCGCCAGCAGCTCCTGGCCCCAGCCAGAATCACCCCTCCACTTT
.	TRBV11-2	.	TRBJ2-7	CASSQGLREQYF	TGTGCCAGCAGCCAAGGCCTGCGGGAGCAGTACTTC
TRBD2	TRBV28	.	TRBJ2-1	CASSPRGGSSYNEQFF	TGTGCCAGCAGCCCCCGGGGCGGGAGCTCCTACAATGAGCAGTTCTTC
TRBD1	TRBV25-1	.	TRBJ2-7	CASKDRQGHEQYF	TGTGCCAGCAAAGATCGACAGGGCCACGAGCAGTACTTC
.	TRBV5-6	.	TRBJ1-1	CASSLVGEKDTEAFF	TGTGCCAGCAGCTTGGTAGGCGAGAAGGACACTGAAGCTTTCTTT
.	TRBV12-3/TRBV12-4	few	TRBJ1-1	CASRPDPRNTEAFF	TGTGCCAGCAGGCCGGACCCCAGAAACACTGAAGCTTTCTTT
.	TRBV12-3/TRBV12-4	many	TRBJ1-5	CASSLSGNQPQHF	TGTGCCAGCAGTTTATCGGGCAATCAGCCCCAGCATTTT
.	TRBV7-9	.	TRBJ2-3	CASSSDGFSVPGDTQYF	TGTGCCAGCAGCTCGGACGGCTTTAGCGTCCCAGGGGATACGCAGTATTTT
.	TRBV6-2/TRBV6-3	many	TRBJ2-1	CASSYLEWEGSEQFF	TGTGCCAGCAGTTACCTGGAGTGGGAAGGGAGTGAGCAGTTCTTC
TRBD2	TRBV10-3	many	TRBJ2-7	CAVGSSSGSDEQYF	TGTGCCGTCGGCTCGTCAAGCGGGAGCGACGAGCAGTACTTC
.	TRBV6-2/TRBV6-3	many	TRBJ2-7	CASTSRGTGRDEQYF	TGTGCCAGCACGTCGAGGGGAACTGGGAGAGACGAGCAGTACTTC
.	TRBV7-9	few	TRBJ1-3	CASSTGLPNTIYF	TGTGCCAGCAGCACCGGCCTCCCTAACACCATATATTTT
TRBD2	TRBV6-2/TRBV6-3	.	TRBJ2-3	CASSTGGSPLTDRQYF	TGTGCCAGCAGTACCGGGGGGTCCCCCCTCACAGATAGGCAGTATTTT
.	TRBV4-3	.	TRBJ2-2	CASSQAWNVGELFF	TGCGCCAGCAGCCAAGCCTGGAACGTCGGGGAGCTCTTTTTT
TRBD2	TRBV18	.	TRBJ2-3	CASSRTSGRIDTQYF	TGTGCCAGCTCCCGGACTAGCGGGAGGATAGATACGCAGTATTTT
TRBD2	TRBV7-9	few	TRBJ2-5	CASSPGLAGGGQETQYF	TGTGCCAGCAGCCCAGGACTAGCGGGAGGAGGGCAAGAGACCCAGTACTTC
TRBD2	TRBV28	.	TRBJ2-7	CASSIPGLAATSGTYF	TGTGCCAGCAGTATCCCTGGACTAGCGGCCACCAGCGGGACGTACTTC
TRBD2	TRBV6-6	many	TRBJ2-7	CASSQTAGAYEQYF	TGTGCCAGCAGTCAAACAGCGGGGGCCTACGAGCAGTACTTC
TRBD1	TRBV6-5	many	TRBJ2-7	CASSPGTDSSYEQYF	TGTGCCAGCAGTCCCGGGACAGATTCCTCCTACGAGCAGTACTTC
.	TRBV6-2/TRBV6-3	.	TRBJ2-1	CGSRPFLAAGEQLF	TGTGGCAGCAGACCCTTCCTGGCTGCCGGTGAGCAGCTCTTC
TRBD2	TRBV5-4	.	TRBJ2-1	CASNLAAGRANEQFF	TGTGCCAGCAACTTGGCAGCGGGAAGGGCCAATGAGCAGTTCTTC
TRBD1	TRBV11-1	.	TRBJ2-1	CASRPGTGGYNKQFF	TGTGCCAGCAGACCCGGGACAGGGGGCTACAATAAGCAGTTTTTC
TRBD1	TRBV11-1	.	TRBJ1-2	CASSLDRVGYAYTF	TGTGCCAGCAGCCTAGACAGGGTGGGCTATGCCTACACCTTC
TRBD1	TRBV5-6	.	TRBJ2-7	CVSSSRTGVSYEQYF	TGTGTCAGCAGCTCCCGGACAGGGGTCTCCTACGAGCAGTACTTC
TRBD2	TRBV28	.	TRBJ2-7	CAFGGAHYEQYF	TGTGCCTTCGGGGGGGCCCACTACGAGCAGTACTTC
.	TRBV19	.	TRBJ1-1	CASSRGRTEAFF	TGTGCCAGTAGTAGAGGGCGAACTGAAGCTTTCTTT
.	TRBV11-2	.	TRBJ2-1	CINSLAGTWQFF	TGTATCAACAGCTTAGCCGGGACCTGGCAGTTCTTC
.	TRBV11-1	.	TRBJ2-2	CASSLSVASAGELFF	TGTGCCAGCAGTCTCTCGGTCGCATCCGCCGGGGAGCTGTTTTTT
.	TRBV7-8	once	TRBJ2-7	CASSSPQGRCEQYF	TGTGCCAGCAGCTCCCCGCAGGGGAGGTGCGAGCAGTACTTC
TRBD2	TRBV4-3	.	TRBJ2-6	CASSQESWGGARVNVLTF	TGCGCCAGCAGCCAAGAGTCGTGGGGAGGGGCGAGGGTCAACGTCCTGACTTTC
TRBD2	TRBV11-2	.	TRBJ2-1	CASSLGGSTYNELFF	TGTGCCAGCAGCTTAGGCGGGAGTACATACAATGAGTTGTTCTTC
TRBD2	TRBV30	.	TRBJ2-3	CAWSVLLAGDTQYF	TGTGCCTGGAGTGTCTTACTAGCGGGAGATACGCAGTATTTT
.	TRBV6-6	.	TRBJ2-6	CANRNSGVNVLTF	TGTGCCAACAGGAACTCTGGGGTCAACGTCCTGACTTTC